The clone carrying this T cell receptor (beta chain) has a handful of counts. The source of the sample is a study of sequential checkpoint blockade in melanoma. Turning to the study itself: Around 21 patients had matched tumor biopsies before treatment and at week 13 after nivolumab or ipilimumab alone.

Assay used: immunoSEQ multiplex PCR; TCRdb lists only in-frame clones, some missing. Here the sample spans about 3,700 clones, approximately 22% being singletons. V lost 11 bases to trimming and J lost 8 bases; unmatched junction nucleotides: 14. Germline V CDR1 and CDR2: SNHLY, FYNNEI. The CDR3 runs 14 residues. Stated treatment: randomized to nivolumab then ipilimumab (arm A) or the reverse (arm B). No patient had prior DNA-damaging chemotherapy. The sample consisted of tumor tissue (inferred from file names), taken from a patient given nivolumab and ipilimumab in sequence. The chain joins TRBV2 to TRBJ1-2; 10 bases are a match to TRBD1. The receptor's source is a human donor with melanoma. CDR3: CACLKDRGLGGYTF. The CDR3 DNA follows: TGTGCCTGTCTAAAGGACAGGGGGTTGGGGGGCTACACCTTC.